This TCR beta chain was observed in a study of blood T cells in healthy people across ages. General study results and limits: Researchers deemed the diversity estimates from one million T cells underestimates.

The CDR3 loop spans 16 amino acids. Trimming cost V 8 bases and J 4 bases, with 22 bases left between them. Germline CDR1 reads MNHEY; CDR2 reads SVGEGT. Note on this clonotype: Its cognate antigen is unknown.

A J-beta primer mix and a sample-barcoded 5' primer were used in a second PCR of roughly 6 to 11 cycles. A template-switch adaptor with 12 random nucleotides tagged each cDNA molecule. The study obtained at least 2.5 million CDR3-containing paired-end reads from every sample. TCRdb processed the 5' RACE reads anew with MiXCR; each CDR3 protein has one entry. This repertoire shows around 1.5 million distinct CDR3 sequences, about 43% found once; its top ten account for 6.5% to 10%. The J gene is TRBJ2-3, the V gene TRBV6-2 or TRBV6-3; perhaps TRBD2 as D (7 bases). The sequenced sample consisted of blood. This clonotype was obtained from a woman between 18 and 29 years old in good health. CDR3 protein: CASGPLGGGAADTQYF. CDR3 DNA sequence: TGTGCCAGCGGACCTCTGGGAGGGGGGGCGGCAGATACGCAGTATTTT.